This TCR beta chain was captured by sequencing in a study of tumor-infiltrating lymphocytes in primary liver carcinoma (dated by TCRdb to about 2017). Background on the whole study: Between November 2015 and March 2016, roughly five patients in China with histopathologically diagnosed primary liver carcinoma had surgical resection. A total of roughly 35 specimens from 5 patients underwent TCRbeta repertoire sequencing, comprising 25 tumor regions, 5 adjacent noncancerous liver tissues and 5 peripheral blood samples. The five patients had tumors staged T1-T3 N0M0, with maximum diameters ranging from roughly 4 to 10 cm. For each liver tumor, the study sampled five regions along with adjacent normal tissue and blood, and applied TCRbeta repertoire sequencing, expression microarrays and whole-exome sequencing. Of the five patients, three men and two women aged 30 to 69 years, four had hepatocellular carcinoma and one had combined HCC and intrahepatic cholangiocarcinoma. Each sample produced roughly 3.65 to 7.5 million productive TCRbeta reads, and read depth showed no significant difference between tissue types. High reproducibility was observed for the technical replicate repertoires, with mean shared-clone rates near 0.89 and correlation coefficients above 0.98.

On this clonotype itself: Its antigen is still unknown. A much larger clone is a single base away; this may be a read error.

Here is what the overall study found, with its caveats: Because only the TCR beta chain was sequenced and unpaired alpha chains were not captured, true repertoire diversity is likely underestimated. A significantly larger repertoire fraction was made up by the top 250 clones in tumors than in blood (p = 0.039). Repertoire overlap was found to be higher between tumor regions (mean roughly 36%) than between tumor-adjacent (17%) or tumor-blood (around 15%) pairs, consistent with antigen-driven expansion. The study included only a handful of patients, and the authors note findings should be validated in a larger study. Since the samples were bulk and unsorted, there was no way to compare CD4+ and CD8+ T cell repertoires.

RNA from unsorted whole blood was extracted with TRIzol reagent, and germline DNA was obtained with the DNeasy Blood & Tissue kit. At the time of sampling, the patients had chronic HBV infection and had not received any treatment. Before surgery, about 4 milliliters of peripheral blood were collected into K2EDTA tubes. TCRbeta-specific cDNA was reverse-transcribed from about 520 ng total RNA using a constant-region primer and ProtoScript II reverse transcriptase. The TCRbeta libraries were prepared through three rounds of nested multiplex PCR following a slightly modified ARM-PCR procedure. Multiplex TRBV1-TRBV30 forward primers and a Cbeta reverse primer were used in the first two PCR rounds, each of which was run for approximately 11 cycles. A final 25-cycle PCR with Deep VentR polymerase added sample barcodes and Illumina adapters. Amplicons of 200-500 bp were gel-purified with a QIAquick gel extraction kit before sequencing. The TCRbeta amplicons were sequenced with 250-bp paired-end reads on an Illumina HiSeq 2500. As for the authors' bioinformatics: Quality trimming of reads was performed with Trimmomatic v0.33, and paired reads were merged with FLASH v1.2.11 so that full CDR3 sequences could be recovered. V, D and J germline segments were assigned to the rearranged TCRbeta sequences by MiGEC v1.2.1b. VDJtools v1.0.0 computed clonotype statistics and Shannon-Wiener diversity indices. To cut down on sampling bias, every analysis after diversity analysis relied on just the 250 most abundant clonotypes from each sample. TCRdb passed the public sequencing reads through fastp at Q25 and MiXCR, retaining productive beta sequences. Rows merge per CDR3 protein into single entries with the most common DNA and genes. TCRdb, not the original authors, processed these V and J calls. This sample gives about 180,000 distinct CDR3 sequences in total; less than 65% of them show up just once. Less than 75% of the sample belongs to the ten largest clones.

From a lookup of the germline V gene, CDR1 and CDR2 are SQVTM and ANQGSEA. From the cysteine through the phenylalanine, the CDR3 covers 12 amino acids. Solely the CDR3 DNA is kept, with 36 bases framed from the first base. Sequenced material: peripheral blood. This sequence originates from a man in his forties with primary liver carcinoma and hepatitis B virus infection. The V and J segments used are TRBV29-1 and TRBJ2-7; no D gene can be assigned with confidence. The DNA is TGCAGCGTTGTTGGTTCTTCCTACAAGCAGTACTTC. This sequence encodes CSVVGSSYKQYF.